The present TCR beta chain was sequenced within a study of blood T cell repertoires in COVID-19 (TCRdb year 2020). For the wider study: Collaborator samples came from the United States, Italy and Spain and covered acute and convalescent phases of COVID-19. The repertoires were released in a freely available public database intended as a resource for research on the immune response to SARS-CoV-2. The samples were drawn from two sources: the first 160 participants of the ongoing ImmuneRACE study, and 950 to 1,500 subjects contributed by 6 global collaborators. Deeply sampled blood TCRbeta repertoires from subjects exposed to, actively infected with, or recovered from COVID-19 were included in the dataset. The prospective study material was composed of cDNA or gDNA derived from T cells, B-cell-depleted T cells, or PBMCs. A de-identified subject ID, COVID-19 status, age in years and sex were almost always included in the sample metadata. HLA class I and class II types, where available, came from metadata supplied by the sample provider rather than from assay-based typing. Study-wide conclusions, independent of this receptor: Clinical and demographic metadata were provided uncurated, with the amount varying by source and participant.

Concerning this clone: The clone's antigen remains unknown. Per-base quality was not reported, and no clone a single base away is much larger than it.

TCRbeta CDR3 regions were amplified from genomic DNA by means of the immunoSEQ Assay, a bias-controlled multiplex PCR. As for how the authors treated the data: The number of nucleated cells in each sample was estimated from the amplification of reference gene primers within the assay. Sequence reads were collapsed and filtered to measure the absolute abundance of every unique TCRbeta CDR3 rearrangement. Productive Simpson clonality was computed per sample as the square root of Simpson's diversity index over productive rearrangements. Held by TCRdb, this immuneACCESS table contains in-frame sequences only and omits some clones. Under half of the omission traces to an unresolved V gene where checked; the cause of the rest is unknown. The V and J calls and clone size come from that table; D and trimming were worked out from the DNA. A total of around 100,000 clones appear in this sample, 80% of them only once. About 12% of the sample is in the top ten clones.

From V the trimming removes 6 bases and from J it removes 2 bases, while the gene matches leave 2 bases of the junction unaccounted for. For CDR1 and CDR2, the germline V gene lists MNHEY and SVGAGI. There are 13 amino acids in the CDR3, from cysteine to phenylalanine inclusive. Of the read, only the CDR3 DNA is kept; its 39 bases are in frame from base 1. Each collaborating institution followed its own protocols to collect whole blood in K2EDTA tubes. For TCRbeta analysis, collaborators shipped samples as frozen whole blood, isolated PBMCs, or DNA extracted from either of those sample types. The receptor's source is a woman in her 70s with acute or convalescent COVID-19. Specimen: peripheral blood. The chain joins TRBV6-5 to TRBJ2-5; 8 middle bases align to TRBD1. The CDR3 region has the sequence CASSRDRQETQYF. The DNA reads TGTGCCAGCAGCCGGGACAGGCAAGAGACCCAGTACTTC.